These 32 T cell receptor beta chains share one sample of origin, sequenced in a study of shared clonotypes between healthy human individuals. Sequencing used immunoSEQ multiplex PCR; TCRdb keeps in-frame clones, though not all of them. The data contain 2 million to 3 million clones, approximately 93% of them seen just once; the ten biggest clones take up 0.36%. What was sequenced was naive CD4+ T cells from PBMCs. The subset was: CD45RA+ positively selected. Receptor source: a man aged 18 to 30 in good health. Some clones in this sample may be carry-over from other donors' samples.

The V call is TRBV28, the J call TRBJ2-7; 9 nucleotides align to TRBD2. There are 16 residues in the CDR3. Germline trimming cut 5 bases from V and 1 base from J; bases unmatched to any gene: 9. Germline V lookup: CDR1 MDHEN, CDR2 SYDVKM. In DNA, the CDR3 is TGTGCCAGCAGTGCATTGGGCCTAGCGGGATCCTACGAGCAGTACTTC. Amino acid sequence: CASSALGLAGSYEQYF.

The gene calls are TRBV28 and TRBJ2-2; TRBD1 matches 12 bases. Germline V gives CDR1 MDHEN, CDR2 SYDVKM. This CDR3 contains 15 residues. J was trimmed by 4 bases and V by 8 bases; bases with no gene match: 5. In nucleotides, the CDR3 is TGTGCCAGCGGGGGACAGGGGGCGGGCACCGGGGAGCTGTTTTTT. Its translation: CASGGQGAGTGELFF.

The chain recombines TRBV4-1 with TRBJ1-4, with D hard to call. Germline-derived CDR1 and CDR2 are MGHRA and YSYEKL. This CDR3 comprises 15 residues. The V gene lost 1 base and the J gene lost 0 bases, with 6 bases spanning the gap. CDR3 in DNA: TGCGCCAGCAGCCAAGCCGGGACAACTAATGAAAAACTGTTTTTT. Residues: CASSQAGTTNEKLFF.

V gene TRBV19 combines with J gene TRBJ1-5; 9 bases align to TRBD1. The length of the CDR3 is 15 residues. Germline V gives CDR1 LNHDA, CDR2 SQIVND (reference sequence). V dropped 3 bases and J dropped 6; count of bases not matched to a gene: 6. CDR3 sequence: CASSIGGQGFQPQHF. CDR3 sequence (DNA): TGTGCCAGTAGTATTGGGGGACAGGGTTTTCAGCCCCAGCATTTT.

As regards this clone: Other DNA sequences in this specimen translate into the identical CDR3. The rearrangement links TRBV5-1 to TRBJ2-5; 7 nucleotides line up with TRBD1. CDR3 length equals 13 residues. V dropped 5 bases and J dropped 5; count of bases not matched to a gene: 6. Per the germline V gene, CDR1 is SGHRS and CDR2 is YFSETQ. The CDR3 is CASSEGAGETQYF. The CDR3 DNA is TGCGCCAGCAGTGAGGGGGCCGGGGAGACCCAGTACTTC.

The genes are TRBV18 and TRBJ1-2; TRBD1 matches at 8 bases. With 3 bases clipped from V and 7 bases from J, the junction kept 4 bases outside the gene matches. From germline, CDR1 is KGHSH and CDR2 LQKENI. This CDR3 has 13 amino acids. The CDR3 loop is CASSPDRGFGYTF. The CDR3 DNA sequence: TGTGCCAGCTCACCCGACAGGGGCTTTGGCTACACCTTC. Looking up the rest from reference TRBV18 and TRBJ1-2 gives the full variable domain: NAGVMQNPRHLVRRRGQEARLRCSPMKGHSHVYWYRQLPEEGLKFMVYLQKENIIDESGMPKERFSAEFPKEGPSILRIQQVVRGDSAAYFCASSPDRGFGYTFGSGTRLTVV.

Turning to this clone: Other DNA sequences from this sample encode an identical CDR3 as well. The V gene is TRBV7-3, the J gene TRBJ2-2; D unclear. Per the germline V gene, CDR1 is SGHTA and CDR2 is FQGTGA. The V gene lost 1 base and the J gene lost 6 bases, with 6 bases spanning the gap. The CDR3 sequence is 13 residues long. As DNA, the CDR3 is TGTGCCAGCAGCTTAAATTCGGCCGGGGAGCTGTTTTTT. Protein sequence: CASSLNSAGELFF.

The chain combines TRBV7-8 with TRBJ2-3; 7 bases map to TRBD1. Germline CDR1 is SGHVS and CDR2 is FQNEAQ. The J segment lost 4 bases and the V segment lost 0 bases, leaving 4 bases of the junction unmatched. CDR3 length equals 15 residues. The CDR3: CASSLAPTGSDTQYF. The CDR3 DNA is TGTGCCAGCAGCTTAGCCCCGACAGGGTCAGATACGCAGTATTTT. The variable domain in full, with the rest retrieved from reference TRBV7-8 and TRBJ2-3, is GAGVSQSPRYKVAKRGQDVALRCDPISGHVSLFWYQQALGQGPEFLTYFQNEAQLDKSGLPSDRFFAERPEGSVSTLKIQRTQQEDSAVYLCASSLAPTGSDTQYFGPGTRLTVL.

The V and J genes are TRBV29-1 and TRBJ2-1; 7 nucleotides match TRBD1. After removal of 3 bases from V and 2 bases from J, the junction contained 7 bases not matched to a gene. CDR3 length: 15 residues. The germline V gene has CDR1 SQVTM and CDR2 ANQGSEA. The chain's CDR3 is CSVEAHRGTYNEQFF. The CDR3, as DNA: TGCAGCGTTGAGGCCCACAGGGGAACCTACAATGAGCAGTTCTTC.

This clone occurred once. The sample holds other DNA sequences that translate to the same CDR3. The CDR3 spells CASSISGSYEQYF. The CDR3 DNA follows: TGTGCCAGTAGTATCTCCGGGTCCTACGAGCAGTACTTC. The chain has TRBV19 and TRBJ2-7; D unclear. Germline lookup yields CDR1 LNHDA and CDR2 SQIVND (reference sequence). Trimming shortened V by 3 bases and J by 1 base, and 7 bases separated the two germline ends. The CDR3 is 13 residues long.

CDR3 loop: CSVLGTSGTYNEQFF. The CDR3 DNA sequence: TGCAGCGTTCTAGGGACTAGCGGGACCTACAATGAGCAGTTCTTC. The rearrangement links TRBV29-1 to TRBJ2-1; 13 bases are a match to TRBD2. Germline V CDR1 and CDR2: SQVTM, ANQGSEA. The CDR3 extends over 15 amino acids. V dropped 5 bases and J dropped 2; count of bases not matched to a gene: 3.

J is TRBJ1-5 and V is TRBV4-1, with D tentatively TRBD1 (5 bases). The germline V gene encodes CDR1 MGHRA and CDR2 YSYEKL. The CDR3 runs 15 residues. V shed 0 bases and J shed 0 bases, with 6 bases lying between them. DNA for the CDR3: TGCGCCAGCAGCCAAGATGGGGGTAGCAATCAGCCCCAGCATTTT. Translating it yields CASSQDGGSNQPQHF.

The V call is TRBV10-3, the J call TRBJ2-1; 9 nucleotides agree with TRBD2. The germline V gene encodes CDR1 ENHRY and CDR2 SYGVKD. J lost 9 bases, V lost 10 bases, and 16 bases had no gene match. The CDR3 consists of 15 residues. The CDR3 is CATASGAGGPGEQFF. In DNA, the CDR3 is TGTGCCACCGCATCGGGGGCGGGAGGGCCGGGTGAGCAGTTCTTC.

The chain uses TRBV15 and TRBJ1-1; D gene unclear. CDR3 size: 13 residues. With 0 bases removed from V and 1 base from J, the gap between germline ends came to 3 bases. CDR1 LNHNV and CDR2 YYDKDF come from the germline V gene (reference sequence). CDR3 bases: TGTGCCACCAGCAGAGAAAAGAACACTGAAGCTTTCTTT. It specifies CATSREKNTEAFF.

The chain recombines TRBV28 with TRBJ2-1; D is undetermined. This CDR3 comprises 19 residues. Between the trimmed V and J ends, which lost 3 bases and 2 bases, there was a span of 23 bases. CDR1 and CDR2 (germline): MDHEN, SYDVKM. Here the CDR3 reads CASSFFSPANLRPYNEQFF. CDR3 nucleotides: TGTGCCAGCAGTTTTTTTTCCCCGGCCAACTTACGGCCCTACAATGAGCAGTTCTTC. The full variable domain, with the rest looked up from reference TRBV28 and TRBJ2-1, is DVKVTQSSRYLVKRTGEKVFLECVQDMDHENMFWYRQDPGLGLRLIYFSYDVKMKEKGDIPEGYSVSREKKERFSLILESASTNQTSMYLCASSFFSPANLRPYNEQFFGPGTRLTVL.

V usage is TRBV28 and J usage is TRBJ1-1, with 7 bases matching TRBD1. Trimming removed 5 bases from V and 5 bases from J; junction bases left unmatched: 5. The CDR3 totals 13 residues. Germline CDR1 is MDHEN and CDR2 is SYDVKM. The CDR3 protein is CASSLTGRTEAFF. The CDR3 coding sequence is TGTGCCAGCAGTCTGACAGGGAGAACTGAAGCTTTCTTT.

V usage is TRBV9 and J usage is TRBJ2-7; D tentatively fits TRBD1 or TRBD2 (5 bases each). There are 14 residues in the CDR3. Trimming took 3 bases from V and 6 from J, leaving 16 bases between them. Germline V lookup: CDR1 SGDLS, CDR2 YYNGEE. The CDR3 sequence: CASSERGLAVEQYF. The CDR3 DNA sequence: TGTGCCAGCAGCGAACGGGGCTTGGCTGTCGAGCAGTACTTC.

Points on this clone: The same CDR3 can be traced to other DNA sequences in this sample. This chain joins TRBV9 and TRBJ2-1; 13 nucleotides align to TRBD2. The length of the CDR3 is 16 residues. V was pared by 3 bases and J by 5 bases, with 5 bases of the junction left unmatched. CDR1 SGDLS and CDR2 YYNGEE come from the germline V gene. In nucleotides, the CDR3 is TGTGCCAGCAGCGCCACGGGGACTAGCGGGAACAATGAGCAGTTCTTC. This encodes CASSATGTSGNNEQFF.

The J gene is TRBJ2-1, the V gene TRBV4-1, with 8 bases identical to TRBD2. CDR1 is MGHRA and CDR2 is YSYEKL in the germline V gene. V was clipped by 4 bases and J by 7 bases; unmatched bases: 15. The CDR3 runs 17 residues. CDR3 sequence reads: CASSPEGVGTSWNEQFF. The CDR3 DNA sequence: TGCGCCAGCAGCCCGGAGGGTGTCGGGACTAGTTGGAATGAGCAGTTCTTC.

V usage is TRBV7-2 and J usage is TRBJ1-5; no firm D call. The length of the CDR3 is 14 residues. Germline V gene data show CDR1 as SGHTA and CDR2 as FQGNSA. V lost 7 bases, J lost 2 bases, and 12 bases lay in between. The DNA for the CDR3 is TGTGCCAGCACCCCGCCCGGACGCAATCAGCCCCAGCATTTT. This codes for CASTPPGRNQPQHF.

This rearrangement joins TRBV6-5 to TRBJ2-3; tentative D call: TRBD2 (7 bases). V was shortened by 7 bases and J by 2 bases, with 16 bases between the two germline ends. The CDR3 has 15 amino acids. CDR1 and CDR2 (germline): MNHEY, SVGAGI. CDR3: CASTNAGATTDTQYF. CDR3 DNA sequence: TGTGCCAGCACTAACGCGGGGGCGACCACAGATACGCAGTATTTT.

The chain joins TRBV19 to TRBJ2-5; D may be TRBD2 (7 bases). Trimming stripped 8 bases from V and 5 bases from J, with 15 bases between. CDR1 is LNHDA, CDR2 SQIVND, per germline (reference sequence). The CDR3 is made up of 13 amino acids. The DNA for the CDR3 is TGTGCCAGTTCACTGGGGGGGCCGGAGACCCAGTACTTC. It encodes CASSLGGPETQYF. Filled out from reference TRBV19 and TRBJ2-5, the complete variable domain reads DGGITQSPKYLFRKEGQNVTLSCEQNLNHDAMYWYRQDPGQGLRLIYYSQIVNDFQKGDIAEGYSVSREKKESFPLTVTSAQKNPTAFYLCASSLGGPETQYFGPGTRLLVL.

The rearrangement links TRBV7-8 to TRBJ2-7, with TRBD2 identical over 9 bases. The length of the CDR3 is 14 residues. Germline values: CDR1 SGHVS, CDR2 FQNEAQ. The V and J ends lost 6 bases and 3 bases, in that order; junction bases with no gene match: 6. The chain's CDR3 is CASSSAGGGYEQYF. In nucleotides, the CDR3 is TGTGCCAGCAGTTCAGCGGGAGGAGGCTACGAGCAGTACTTC.

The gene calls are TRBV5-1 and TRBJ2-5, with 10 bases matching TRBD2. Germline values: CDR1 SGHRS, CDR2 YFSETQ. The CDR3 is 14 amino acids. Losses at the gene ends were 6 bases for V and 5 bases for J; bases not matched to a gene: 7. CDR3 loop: CASTSGRAWETQYF. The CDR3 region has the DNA TGCGCCAGCACGAGCGGGAGGGCTTGGGAGACCCAGTACTTC.

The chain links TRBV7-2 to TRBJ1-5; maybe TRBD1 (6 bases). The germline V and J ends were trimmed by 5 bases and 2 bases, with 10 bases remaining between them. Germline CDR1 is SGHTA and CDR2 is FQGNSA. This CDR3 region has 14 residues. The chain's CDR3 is CASSAHRGNQPQHF. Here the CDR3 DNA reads TGTGCCAGCAGCGCCCACAGGGGCAATCAGCCCCAGCATTTT.

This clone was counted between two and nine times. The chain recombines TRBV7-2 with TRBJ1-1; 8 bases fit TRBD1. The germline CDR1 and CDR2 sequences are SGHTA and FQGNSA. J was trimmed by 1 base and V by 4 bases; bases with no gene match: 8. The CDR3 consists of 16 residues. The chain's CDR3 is CASSSLGQATNTEAFF. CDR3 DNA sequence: TGTGCCAGCAGCTCTCTGGGACAGGCCACGAACACTGAAGCTTTCTTT.

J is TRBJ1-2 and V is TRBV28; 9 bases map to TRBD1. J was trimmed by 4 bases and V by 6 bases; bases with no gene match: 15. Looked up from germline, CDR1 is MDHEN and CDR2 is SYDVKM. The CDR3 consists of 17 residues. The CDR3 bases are TGTGCCAGCAGCTCAGGGGGAACGGACAGGGGAGGCTATGGCTACACCTTC. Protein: CASSSGGTDRGGYGYTF.

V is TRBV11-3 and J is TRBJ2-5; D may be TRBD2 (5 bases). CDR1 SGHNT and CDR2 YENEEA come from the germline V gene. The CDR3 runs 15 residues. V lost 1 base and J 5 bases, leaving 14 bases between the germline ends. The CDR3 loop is CASSLGTGKDETQYF. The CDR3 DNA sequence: TGTGCCAGCAGCTTAGGAACGGGAAAGGATGAGACCCAGTACTTC.

CDR3 sequence: CASSSRGGRAFF. DNA for the CDR3: TGTGCCAGCAGTTCCCGCGGAGGTCGAGCTTTCTTT. The gene calls are TRBV27 and TRBJ1-1, with no clear D. From germline, CDR1 is MNHEY and CDR2 SMNVEV (reference sequence). V lost 4 bases, J lost 10 bases, and 13 bases lay in between. The CDR3 totals 12 residues.

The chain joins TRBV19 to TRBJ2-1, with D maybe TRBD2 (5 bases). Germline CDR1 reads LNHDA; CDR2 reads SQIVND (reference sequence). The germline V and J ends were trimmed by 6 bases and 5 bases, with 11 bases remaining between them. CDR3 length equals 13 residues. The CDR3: CASRRASHNEQFF. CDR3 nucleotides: TGTGCCAGTAGGAGGGCCAGCCACAATGAGCAGTTCTTC.

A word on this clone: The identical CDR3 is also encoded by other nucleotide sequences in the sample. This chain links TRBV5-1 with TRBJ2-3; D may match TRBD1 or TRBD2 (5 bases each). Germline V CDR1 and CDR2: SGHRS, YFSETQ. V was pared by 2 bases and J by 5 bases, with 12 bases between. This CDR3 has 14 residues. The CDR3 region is CASSFGAGEDTQYF. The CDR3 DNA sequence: TGCGCCAGCAGCTTCGGGGCCGGGGAAGATACGCAGTATTTT.

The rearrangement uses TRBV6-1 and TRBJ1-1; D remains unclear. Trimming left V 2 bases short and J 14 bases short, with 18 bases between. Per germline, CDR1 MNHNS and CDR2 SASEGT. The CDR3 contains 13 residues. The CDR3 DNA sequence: TGTGCCAGCAGTGAAAGGCGTAACGATGGAGCCTTCTTT. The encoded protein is CASSERRNDGAFF.